The 22 T cell receptor beta chains below were found in one sample sequenced in a study of cytomegalovirus exposure and HLA in healthy donors. The PCR had 60 Vbeta and 13 Jbeta primers. Libraries were prepared by immunoSEQ multiplex PCR; TCRdb keeps only in-frame clonotypes and omits some of them. The sample shows roughly 150,000 clones, approximately 78% of them seen only once. Sequenced: PBMCs. The receptor set was obtained from a woman aged 40 to 50 in good health and CMV-seropositive.

The V call is TRBV6-1, the J call TRBJ1-5; tentatively, D is TRBD1 (6 bases). Germline values: CDR1 MNHNS, CDR2 SASEGT. Trimming stripped 3 bases from V and 2 bases from J, with 8 bases between. The CDR3 length is 14 residues. CDR3 protein: CASSEGAGNQPQHF. The CDR3 nucleotides read TGTGCCAGCAGTGAGGGGGCAGGCAATCAGCCCCAGCATTTT.

The chain carries TRBV30 and TRBJ2-4; 9 nucleotides align to TRBD1. V trimming: 0 bases; J trimming: 0 bases; junction bases outside the gene matches: 15. Germline-derived CDR1 and CDR2 are GTSNPN and SVGIG (reference sequence). This CDR3 has 20 amino acids. CDR3 in DNA: TGTGCCTGGAGTGTAGTCCCACAGGGGGCCCTAGGTGGAGCCAAAAACATTCAGTACTTC. Residues: CAWSVVPQGALGGAKNIQYF.

This sequence joins TRBV28 and TRBJ2-7; 8 bases map to TRBD2. CDR1 is MDHEN, CDR2 SYDVKM, per germline. This CDR3 comprises 15 residues. V lost 6 bases and J lost 5; bases outside the gene matches: 12. The CDR3 coding sequence is TGTGCCAGCAGCCCCGGGGGACTAGTATCTCACGAGCAGTACTTC. Translating it yields CASSPGGLVSHEQYF.

The gene calls are TRBV5-4 and TRBJ2-2, with D tentatively TRBD2 (6 bases). Germline V gene lookup returns CDR1 SGHNT and CDR2 YYREEE (reference sequence). This CDR3 comprises 15 residues. Trimming left V 5 bases short and J 0 bases short, with 11 bases between. CDR3 region: CASSGGTPNTGELFF. The DNA of the CDR3 is TGTGCCAGCAGTGGGGGGACTCCGAACACCGGGGAGCTGTTTTTT.

This clone showed up just once. The V call is TRBV7-9, the J call TRBJ1-2; 7 nucleotides agree with TRBD1. Unmatched junction bases numbered 10, after V lost 5 bases and J lost 7 bases. The germline CDR1 and CDR2 sequences are SEHNR and FQNEAQ (reference sequence). CDR3 length: 14 amino acids. The CDR3 region is CASSPTGVRSGYTF. The CDR3 bases are TGTGCCAGCAGCCCAACAGGGGTTAGAAGTGGCTACACCTTC. Full variable domain (rest looked up from reference TRBV7-9 and TRBJ1-2): DTGVSQNPRHKITKRGQNVTFRCDPISEHNRLYWYRQTLGQGPEFLTYFQNEAQLEKSRLLSDRFSAERPKGSFSTLEIQRTEQGDSAMYLCASSPTGVRSGYTFGSGTRLTVV.

The chain couples TRBV19 to TRBJ2-1; D possibly corresponds to TRBD2 (6 bases). This CDR3 contains 15 residues. Trimming took 6 bases from V and 0 from J, leaving 12 bases between them. Germline V lookup: CDR1 LNHDA, CDR2 SQIVND (reference sequence). Here the CDR3 reads CASRKAGSSYNEQFF. As DNA, the CDR3 is TGTGCCAGTAGGAAAGCGGGTAGCTCCTACAATGAGCAGTTCTTC.

With regard to this clone: This CDR3 is also generated by other DNA sequences in the sample. The V gene is TRBV11-2, the J gene TRBJ2-7; 9 positions match TRBD1. In germline, CDR1 is SGHAT, CDR2 FQNNGV. The trim removed 3 bases at V and 4 bases at J, leaving 1 base unmatched. The CDR3 runs to 13 residues. The CDR3 sequence: CASSFGQGYEQYF. In DNA, the CDR3 is TGTGCCAGCAGCTTTGGACAGGGGTACGAGCAGTACTTC.

This chain uses TRBV30 with TRBJ2-2; D unclear. V was cut by 0 bases and J by 6 bases, with 8 bases left in between. Germline V CDR1 and CDR2: GTSNPN, SVGIG (reference sequence). This CDR3 has 13 amino acids. The CDR3 is CAWSVRVAGELFF. The CDR3 DNA reads TGTGCCTGGAGTGTACGGGTGGCCGGGGAGCTGTTTTTT.

The V and J genes are TRBV19 and TRBJ1-4; D is perhaps TRBD1 (6 bases). The CDR3 runs 15 residues. The V gene's germline CDR1 is LNHDA and CDR2 SQIVND (reference sequence). The V gene lost 5 bases and the J gene lost 5 bases, with 15 bases spanning the gap. This CDR3 reads CASSFAQGPNEKLFF. The CDR3 region has the DNA TGTGCCAGTAGTTTCGCGCAGGGGCCAAATGAAAAACTGTTTTTT. Based on the CDR3 plus reference TRBV19 and TRBJ1-4, the full variable domain is DGGITQSPKYLFRKEGQNVTLSCEQNLNHDAMYWYRQDPGQGLRLIYYSQIVNDFQKGDIAEGYSVSREKKESFPLTVTSAQKNPTAFYLCASSFAQGPNEKLFFGSGTQLSVL.

The chain employs TRBV5-5 and TRBJ2-1; the match to TRBD2 covers 8 bases. Trimming cost V 0 bases and J 4 bases; bases outside gene matches: 3. The CDR3 is 15 amino acids. Germline V CDR1 and CDR2: SGHKS, YYEKEE (reference sequence). The CDR3: CASSLDSGKYNEQFF. Here the CDR3 DNA reads TGTGCCAGCAGCTTGGATAGCGGGAAGTACAATGAGCAGTTCTTC.

In the case of this clone: The sample carries other DNA sequences with the same CDR3. The chain joins TRBV2 to TRBJ1-5; tentatively, D is TRBD1 (5 bases). Trimming stripped 7 bases from V and 6 bases from J, with 13 bases between. The CDR3 is 13 residues long. Per germline, CDR1 SNHLY and CDR2 FYNNEI. Here the CDR3 reads CASIQGLGQPQHF. The CDR3 coding sequence is TGTGCCAGCATCCAGGGTCTGGGTCAGCCCCAGCATTTT.

The V gene is TRBV30, the J gene TRBJ2-1; 8 bases are a match to TRBD2. The CDR3 has 14 amino acids. The trim removed 2 bases at V and 6 bases at J, leaving 6 bases unmatched. CDR1 is GTSNPN, CDR2 SVGIG, per germline (reference sequence). The CDR3 loop is CAWSYGAGVNEQFF. DNA of the CDR3: TGTGCCTGGAGTTACGGAGCGGGAGTCAATGAGCAGTTCTTC.

The sample holds one count of this clone. The chain is built from TRBV7-9 and TRBJ2-1; 7 bases fit TRBD2. CDR3 length: 16 residues. Germline V lookup: CDR1 SEHNR, CDR2 FQNEAQ (reference sequence). V lost 2 bases and J lost 6; bases outside the gene matches: 10. The CDR3 spells CASSLYSASGFNEQFF. The CDR3 coding sequence is TGTGCCAGCAGCTTATATTCGGCTAGCGGATTCAATGAGCAGTTCTTC.

The chain recombines TRBV27 with TRBJ2-7; the match to TRBD1 covers 11 bases. The CDR3 extends over 15 amino acids. The trim removed 4 bases at V and 1 base at J, leaving 3 bases unmatched. Germline lookup yields CDR1 MNHEY and CDR2 SMNVEV (reference sequence). The CDR3 bases are TGTGCCAGCAGTTATGGGACAGGGGGGTCCTACGAGCAGTACTTC. Protein: CASSYGTGGSYEQYF.

The chain has TRBV28 and TRBJ2-7, with D possibly matching TRBD2 (5 bases). V gave up 8 bases and J gave up 3 bases, with 11 bases separating them. From germline, CDR1 is MDHEN and CDR2 SYDVKM. The CDR3 extends over 12 amino acids. In DNA form, the CDR3 reads TGTGCCAGCGGGAGAGCGAGCTACGAGCAGTACTTC. Its protein is CASGRASYEQYF.

CDR3 sequence: CASSRYNEQFF. CDR3 nucleotides: TGTGCCAGCAGTCGTTACAATGAGCAGTTCTTC. The J gene is TRBJ2-1, the V gene TRBV2, with D unclear. The CDR3 length is 11 residues. Per germline, CDR1 SNHLY and CDR2 FYNNEI. Trimming left V 5 bases short and J 4 bases short, with 3 bases between.

This clone has just one count. The V and J genes are TRBV6-1 and TRBJ1-2; D gene unclear. Trimming shortened V by 4 bases and J by 3 bases, and 9 bases separated the two germline ends. Germline-derived CDR1 and CDR2 are MNHNS and SASEGT. There are 13 residues in the CDR3. CDR3 loop: CASSVDSYYGYTF. In nucleotides, the CDR3 is TGTGCCAGCAGTGTTGACTCGTACTATGGCTACACCTTC.

The genes are TRBV6-5 and TRBJ2-1; D gene uncertain. Germline V gene sequence: CDR1 MNHEY, CDR2 SVGAGI. Trimming shortened V by 7 bases and J by 5 bases, and 12 bases separated the two germline ends. This CDR3 is 13 amino acids long. The CDR3 DNA reads TGTGCCAGCACTAGGTATCTCGACAATGAGCAGTTCTTC. Residues: CASTRYLDNEQFF.

V and J are TRBV18 and TRBJ2-7; tentative D call: TRBD1 (6 bases). V was clipped by 3 bases and J by 5 bases, with 11 bases between them. Germline lookup yields CDR1 KGHSH and CDR2 LQKENI. The length of the CDR3 is 13 residues. In DNA, the CDR3 is TGTGCCAGCTCACCGCCAGGGGTCGACGAGCAGTACTTC. It codes for CASSPPGVDEQYF.

CDR3 nucleotide sequence: TGTGCCAGCAGTTACAGCCAGGGGAACGAGCAGTACTTC. Translation: CASSYSQGNEQYF. This rearrangement joins TRBV6-5 to TRBJ2-7, with a tentative D call TRBD1 (6 bases). CDR3 length: 13 residues. Germline V lookup: CDR1 MNHEY, CDR2 SVGAGI. V shed 2 bases and J shed 5 bases, with 10 bases lying between them.

This sequence joins TRBV5-4 and TRBJ2-5; unclear D gene. Trimming stripped 1 base from V and 5 bases from J, with 9 bases between. CDR1 is SGHNT, CDR2 YYREEE, per germline (reference sequence). CDR3 length: 13 amino acids. DNA of the CDR3: TGTGCCAGCAGCTTGTCATATAGCGAGACCCAGTACTTC. Translating it yields CASSLSYSETQYF.

V usage is TRBV27 and J usage is TRBJ1-4; possible D gene TRBD1, 6 bases. The length of the CDR3 is 16 residues. Germline CDR1 and CDR2: MNHEY and SMNVEV (reference sequence). Trimming pared 5 bases from V and 8 bases from J, leaving 21 bases between. The CDR3 DNA follows: TGTGCCAGCAGTCCATGGGGGGGCCCGGAGGGAGAAAAACTGTTTTTT. Protein: CASSPWGGPEGEKLFF.